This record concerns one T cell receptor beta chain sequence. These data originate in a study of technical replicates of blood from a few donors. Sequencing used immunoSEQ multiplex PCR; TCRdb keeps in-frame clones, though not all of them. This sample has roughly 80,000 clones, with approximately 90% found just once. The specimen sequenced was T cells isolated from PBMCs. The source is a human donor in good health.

The CDR3 protein is CASSDGQGAPDTQYF. The CDR3 nucleotides are TGTGCCAGCAGTGATGGGCAGGGGGCTCCAGATACGCAGTATTTT. The V call is TRBV27, the J call TRBJ2-3, with 8 bases identical to TRBD1. Germline CDR1 is MNHEY and CDR2 is SMNVEV (reference sequence). J gave up 4 bases and V 5 bases, and 8 bases lay outside the gene matches. The CDR3 loop spans 15 amino acids.